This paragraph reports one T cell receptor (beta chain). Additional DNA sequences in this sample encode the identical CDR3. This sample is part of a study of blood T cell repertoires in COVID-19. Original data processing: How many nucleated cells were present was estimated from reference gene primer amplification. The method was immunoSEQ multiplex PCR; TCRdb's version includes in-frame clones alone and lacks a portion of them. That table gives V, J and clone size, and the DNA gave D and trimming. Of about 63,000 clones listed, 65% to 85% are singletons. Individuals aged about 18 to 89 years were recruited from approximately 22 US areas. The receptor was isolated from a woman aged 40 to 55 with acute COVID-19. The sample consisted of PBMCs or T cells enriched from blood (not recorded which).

The CDR3 sequence: CASSIDLPGGQPQHF. The CDR3 DNA reads TGTGCCAGTAGTATAGATCTCCCGGGAGGTCAGCCCCAGCATTTT. The rearrangement links TRBV19 to TRBJ1-5, with D uncertain. Germline-derived CDR1 and CDR2 are LNHDA and SQIVND (reference sequence). This CDR3 is 15 amino acids long. The V end lost 0 bases, the J end lost 6 bases, and 12 bases lay between the germline ends.